The entry below gives a single TCR beta chain sequence along with its context. What this receptor recognizes is not known. There are no base qualities to consult, and no much larger clone falls within one base. This entry is derived from a study of blood T cell repertoires in COVID-19 (dated by TCRdb to about 2020). Background for the entire study: Samples from collaborators originated in the United States, Italy and Spain and spanned both the acute and convalescent phases of COVID-19. The prospective study material was composed of cDNA or gDNA derived from T cells, B-cell-depleted T cells, or PBMCs. The dataset comprised deeply sampled blood TCRbeta repertoires from subjects exposed to, actively infected with, or recovered from COVID-19. The repertoires were made available in a free public database intended to serve as a resource for research on the immune response to SARS-CoV-2. The samples were drawn from the first 160 participants of the ongoing ImmuneRACE study and from 950 to 1,500 subjects provided by 6 global collaborators. A de-identified subject ID, COVID-19 status, age in years and sex were almost always included in the sample metadata. Where HLA class I and class II types were available, the types were taken from metadata supplied by the sample provider, not from assay-based typing.

Each collaborating institution followed its own protocols to collect whole blood in K2EDTA tubes. Collaborator samples were shipped for TCRbeta analysis as frozen whole blood, isolated PBMCs, or DNA extracted from either sample type. What the work shows at the level of the full study, not this receptor alone: Clinical and demographic metadata were provided uncurated, with the amount varying by source and participant.

TCRbeta CDR3 regions were amplified from genomic DNA by means of the immunoSEQ Assay, a bias-controlled multiplex PCR. On the study's bioinformatics: The number of nucleated cells in each sample was estimated by amplification of reference gene primers within the assay. To quantify the absolute abundance of each unique TCRbeta CDR3 rearrangement, sequence reads were collapsed and filtered. Productive Simpson clonality was computed per sample as the square root of Simpson's diversity index over productive rearrangements. The table comes from immuneACCESS by way of TCRdb, which keeps in-frame sequences with V and J called. Part of the clones is missing from these tables; in studies checked, under half for an unresolved V gene and the rest for unknown reasons. V and J calls and clone size are those listed in that table; D and trimming were worked out from the DNA. A total of 70,000 or so clones appear in this sample, approximately 84% of them only once. The ten largest clones capture about a tenth of the sample.

V and J are truncated by 4 bases and 8 bases respectively, leaving an intervening sequence of 12 bases. Counted from cysteine to phenylalanine, this CDR3 has 12 amino acids. Only the CDR3 part of the read is kept: 36 bases, read in frame from the first base. CDR1 and CDR2 were assigned from the germline V gene as SGHDN and FVKESK. The chain uses TRBV14 and TRBJ2-7; 5 matching bases give a weak D call of TRBD2. The receptor comes from a man between 65 and 85 years old with active or convalescent COVID-19. Input material: peripheral blood. This receptor has the CDR3 CASSPGFSKQYF. The DNA sequence is given as TGTGCCAGCAGCCCGGGGTTCAGCAAGCAGTACTTC. With the portions outside the CDR3 filled from the reference TRBV14 and TRBJ2-7 genes, the complete variable region becomes EAGVTQFPSHSVIEKGQTVTLRCDPISGHDNLYWYRRVMGKEIKFLLHFVKESKQDESGMPNNRFLAERTGGTYSTLKVQPAELEDSGVYFCASSPGFSKQYFGPGTRLTVT.